The TCR beta chain under discussion was sequenced for a study of cytotoxic CD8 clonotypes in ibrutinib-treated CLL. The method was immunoSEQ multiplex PCR; TCRdb's version includes in-frame clones alone and lacks a portion of them. The repertoire has hundreds of thousands of clones, 70% of them found once; the top ten carry 15% to 17%. A few counts support this clone. Material: PBMCs, obtained after 24 months of ibrutinib treatment. This receptor was taken from a human donor with chronic lymphocytic leukemia.

CDR3 DNA: TGTGCCAGCAGAACGGAGCTACCCTACGAGCAGTACTTC. This sequence encodes CASRTELPYEQYF. The chain couples TRBV27 to TRBJ2-7; D is unclear. Germline V gene lookup returns CDR1 MNHEY and CDR2 SMNVEV (reference sequence). V shed 6 bases and J shed 2 bases, with 11 bases lying between them. The CDR3 totals 13 residues.